The entry that follows covers one T cell receptor (beta chain) sequence. No antigen is known for it. No base quality values were provided; no much bigger clone lies one nucleotide off. The protocol used for the library was 5' RACE. This sample was sequenced with an Illumina HiSeq 2500. A second PCR of about 7 to 12 cycles was performed with a sample-barcoded 5' primer and a J-beta primer mix. A template-switch 5' adaptor carrying 12 random nucleotides introduced a unique molecular identifier onto each TCR beta cDNA molecule. Each sample yielded at least 2.5 million CDR3-containing paired-end reads. First-strand cDNA synthesis was performed from all RNA using the Mint cDNA synthesis kit, with priming by a TRBC-specific oligonucleotide. Following uracil-DNA glycosylase treatment, a first 18-cycle PCR with universal primers M1SS and BC2_uni_R was performed on all cDNA. The published analysis was carried out like this. For normalization, 1 million high-quality reads, each with a distinct molecular identifier, were randomly selected from each sample. Instead of being binned into consensus sequences, reads with shared molecular identifiers were discarded. MiTCR, set to a Q25 quality threshold and the strictest error-elimination algorithm, was used for CDR3 identification, clonotype clustering and error correction. A nonparametric unseen species model using Euler transformation provided a lower-bound estimate of total TCR beta diversity. TCRdb reprocessed the public reads (quality trimming at Q25 with fastp, clone calling with MiXCR) and kept in-frame beta chains. Records with the same CDR3 protein are collapsed into one entry carrying the most frequent genes and DNA. These V and J calls are TCRdb output, not the study's own analysis. For this sample the table gives roughly 730,000 distinct CDR3 sequences, of which about 61% were detected only once. 20% to 30% of the sample is held by the ten biggest clonotypes.

The sample is drawn from a study of blood T cells in healthy people across ages (dated by TCRdb to the mid-2010s). About the study as a whole: In model experiments, template switching captured roughly one uniquely barcoded TCR beta cDNA molecule for every two T cells. The study measured age-related changes in TCR beta repertoire diversity using deep sequencing normalized with unique cDNA molecular identifiers. To avoid experimental bias, donors of different ages were spread randomly across the sequencing lanes. Donors were grouped into four age groups: young (average approximately 16 years), middle-aged (39), aged (about 60) and long-lived (approximately 75). Two additional independent replicas of 1 million unique cDNA reads from the same blood draw were analyzed for two donors (one aged 18 to 29 and one aged 80 or older). Overall study results and their limits: Compared with the aged group, the long-lived group had more naive CD4+ T cells, fewer expanded clones and increased TCR diversity, a pattern suggesting age selection. Donor CMV infection status was unknown, potentially confounding age-related changes in expanded clonotypes. As age increased, observed TCR beta diversity per million T cells dropped in a roughly linear way, and a significant reduction was already evident by age 40. Because profiling used bulk unsorted PBMCs, naive and antigen-experienced compartments could not be compared conclusively. Estimates of total diversity based on one million sequenced T cells were regarded as lower bounds and as underestimates. The percentage of naive T cells measured by flow cytometry correlated strongly with observed TCR beta diversity.

Trimming accounts for 8 bases at V and 6 bases at J, while the number of junction bases matched to no gene is 10. The CDR1 and CDR2 encoded by the germline V gene are MDHEN and SYDVKM. The CDR3 goes from the cysteine to the phenylalanine over 13 residues. CDR3 DNA only is kept here, 39 bases in frame from base 1. The donors were roughly 40 Caucasian individuals from Russia, aged roughly 6 to 100 years, who were systemically healthy. Each donor gave about 9.2 milliliters of peripheral blood, drawn into EDTA-treated Vacutainer tubes. Ficoll-Paque density-gradient centrifugation was used to isolate PBMCs, with at least 6 million obtained per sample. Trizol reagent was used to extract total RNA from the PBMCs, yielding at least 6 micrograms per sample. The percentages of naive CD45RAhigh/CD27high T cells were determined by flow cytometry on a PBMC aliquot from every donor.

The sequence links TRBV28 to TRBJ2-7, and TRBD1 matches 7 of the central bases. The TCR sequence derives from a middle-aged man in good health. The sample was blood. The DNA sequence follows: TGTGCCAGCGAGAGACAGGGTCTAGGCGAGCAGTACTTC. Its protein reads: CASERQGLGEQYF.